These 6 T cell receptor beta chains were all obtained from the same sample, sequenced in a study of T cells after yellow fever vaccination. TCRdb reanalysed the 5' RACE reads using MiXCR and keeps one entry per CDR3 protein. The data contain 100,000 to 150,000 distinct CDR3 sequences, roughly 10% of them singletons. Specimen: CD8+ T cells sorted from PBMCs, collected on the day of the yellow fever booster vaccination. These receptors originate from a young man who received the YFV17D yellow fever vaccine.

This clonotype was seen a handful of times. The rearrangement links TRBV12-3 or TRBV12-4 to TRBJ1-5; 8 positions match TRBD1. The V and J ends lost 3 bases and 7 bases, in that order; junction bases with no gene match: 5. This CDR3 has 14 residues. The CDR3 sequence: CASSFTGGLQPQHF. CDR3 DNA sequence: TGTGCCAGCAGTTTCACAGGGGGTTTACAGCCCCAGCATTTT.

This clonotype was recorded a few times. Being one base from a much bigger clone, this may be a read error. The chain combines TRBV4-3 with TRBJ2-3, with TRBD2 identical over 7 bases. Germline loops: CDR1 LGHNA, CDR2 YSLEER. This CDR3 is 15 amino acids long. V lost 0 bases and J lost 0; bases outside the gene matches: 0. CDR3 residues: CASSQDGGSTDTQYF. The CDR3 DNA reads as TGCGCCAGCAGCCAAGACGGGGGGAGCACAGATACGCAGTATTTT.

This clonotype showed up many times. This chain uses TRBV7-3 with TRBJ2-3; 8 nucleotides match TRBD1. CDR3 length equals 15 residues. Germline V lookup: CDR1 SGHTA, CDR2 FQGTGA. With 5 bases clipped from V and 1 base from J, the junction kept 5 bases outside the gene matches. The CDR3 region has the DNA TGTGCCAGCAGCCCAGGGGGCGGGGGCACAGATACGCAGTATTTT. Protein: CASSPGGGGTDTQYF.

This clonotype was picked up a small number of times. The chain uses TRBV12-3 or TRBV12-4 and TRBJ2-1; the D gene could be TRBD1 or TRBD2 (5 bases each). With 6 bases removed from V and 5 bases from J, the gap between germline ends came to 11 bases. The CDR3 is 13 amino acids. As DNA, the CDR3 is TGTGCCAGCAGGCGCCGAGGGGACAATGAGCAGTTCTTC. Translation gives CASRRRGDNEQFF.

This clonotype was observed a few times. The chain combines TRBV5-4 with TRBJ1-1; no reliable D call. Between the trimmed V and J ends, which lost 0 bases and 1 base, there was a span of 7 bases. This CDR3 has 14 amino acids. Germline V gene lookup returns CDR1 SGHNT and CDR2 YYREEE (reference sequence). The CDR3 spells CASSLEAGNTEAFF. The DNA of the CDR3 is TGTGCCAGCAGCTTGGAAGCGGGGAACACTGAAGCTTTCTTT. The whole variable domain, filled in from reference TRBV5-4 and TRBJ1-1, reads ETGVTQSPTHLIKTRGQQVTLRCSSQSGHNTVSWYQQALGQGPQFIFQYYREEENGRGNFPPRFSGLQFPNYSSELNVNALELDDSALYLCASSLEAGNTEAFFGQGTRLTVV.

The sample holds many counts of this clonotype. The chain is built from TRBV3-2 and TRBJ1-5. TRBV3-2 is marked as a pseudogene. The CDR3 loop spans 12 amino acids. In DNA, the CDR3 is TGTGCCAGCAGCCAAGACAATCAGCCCCAGCATTTT. Amino acids: CASSQDNQPQHF.